These 18 T cell receptor beta chains originate from one sample sequenced in a study of blood T cell repertoires in COVID-19. Using immunoSEQ multiplex PCR, the repertoire was profiled, and TCRdb retains in-frame clones only, with some absent. The sample consists of approximately 80,000 clones, around 79% of them appearing once. Sequenced input: peripheral blood. These receptors were collected from a man aged 50 or older with active or convalescent COVID-19.

Only a few counts were recorded for this clone. The V gene is TRBV20-1, the J gene TRBJ1-1; D gene uncertain. The CDR3 contains 11 residues. Trimming shortened V by 4 bases and J by 5 bases, and 8 bases separated the two germline ends. From germline, CDR1 is DFQATT and CDR2 SNEGSKA (reference sequence). For the CDR3, the DNA is TGCAGTGCTATACAACATACTGAAGCTTTCTTT. It encodes CSAIQHTEAFF.

V is TRBV7-6 and J is TRBJ2-7; possibly TRBD1 for D (5 bases). CDR3 length: 14 amino acids. Germline CDR1 reads SGHVS; CDR2 reads FNYEAQ. Between the trimmed V and J ends, which lost 1 base and 7 bases, there was a span of 14 bases. The CDR3: CASSLGASQEEQYF. The CDR3 DNA reads as TGTGCCAGCAGCTTAGGAGCCTCACAGGAGGAGCAGTACTTC.

The J gene is TRBJ2-2, the V gene TRBV7-3; 12 bases are a match to TRBD2. The V and J ends lost 5 bases and 6 bases, in that order; junction bases with no gene match: 4. The CDR3 spans 15 residues. Looked up from germline, CDR1 is SGHTA and CDR2 is FQGTGA. The CDR3 sequence is CASSPASGGAGELFF. The CDR3 nucleotides read TGTGCCAGCAGCCCCGCTAGCGGGGGGGCCGGGGAGCTGTTTTTT.

This chain joins TRBV30 and TRBJ1-2, with D tentatively TRBD1 (6 bases). The germline V gene has CDR1 GTSNPN and CDR2 SVGIG (reference sequence). CDR3 length: 13 residues. V dropped 1 base and J dropped 4 bases, with 10 bases sitting between them. As DNA, the CDR3 is TGTGCCTGGAGTGGGGGGGGGCCCTATGGCTACACCTTC. It yields the protein CAWSGGGPYGYTF.

This chain uses TRBV6-2 or TRBV6-3 with TRBJ2-7; 9 nucleotides match TRBD2. With 5 bases clipped from V and 2 bases from J, the junction kept 7 bases outside the gene matches. The germline CDR1 and CDR2 sequences are MNHEY and SVGEGT. The CDR3 runs to 15 residues. The CDR3 loop reads CASSRASGETYEQYF. The DNA of the CDR3 is TGTGCCAGCAGTCGGGCTAGCGGGGAAACCTACGAGCAGTACTTC.

The sample holds a few counts of this clone. V and J are TRBV5-6 and TRBJ2-4; 10 bases are a match to TRBD1. Trimming took 4 bases from V and 8 from J; bases not matched to a gene: 12. The CDR3 has 16 residues. Germline V lookup: CDR1 SGHDT, CDR2 YYEEEE. CDR3 sequence (DNA): TGTGCCAGCAGCACCTCTAGGACAGGGGGAGGTTACATTCAGTACTTC. Amino acid sequence: CASSTSRTGGGYIQYF.

The chain is built from TRBV2 and TRBJ2-3, with 9 bases matching TRBD1. The germline V gene encodes CDR1 SNHLY and CDR2 FYNNEI. This CDR3 contains 14 residues. Trimming removed 6 bases from V and 4 bases from J; junction bases left unmatched: 5. DNA for the CDR3: TGTGCCAGCAGAAGGACAGGGGTGGCAGATACGCAGTATTTT. Its translation is CASRRTGVADTQYF.

This clone was detected once. J is TRBJ2-1 and V is TRBV7-3, with D possibly TRBD2 on 5 matching bases. CDR3 size: 13 residues. In germline, CDR1 is SGHTA, CDR2 FQGTGA. Trimming took 1 base from V and 7 from J, leaving 8 bases between them. The CDR3 is CASSLKPGNEQFF. In nucleotides, the CDR3 is TGTGCCAGCAGCTTAAAGCCGGGGAATGAGCAGTTCTTC.

This chain joins TRBV18 and TRBJ1-1; the D gene is possibly TRBD1 (6 bases). CDR3 size: 15 residues. Looked up from germline, CDR1 is KGHSH and CDR2 is LQKENI. The germline V and J ends were trimmed by 0 bases and 5 bases, with 13 bases remaining between them. The CDR3: CASSPPPDSQTEAFF. The CDR3 DNA sequence: TGTGCCAGCTCACCACCTCCGGACAGCCAGACTGAAGCTTTCTTT.

The chain has TRBV5-1 and TRBJ2-5; the D gene is possibly TRBD1 (6 bases). Germline V gene sequence: CDR1 SGHRS, CDR2 YFSETQ. The CDR3 totals 16 residues. Between the trimmed V and J ends, which lost 3 bases and 5 bases, there was a span of 20 bases. Here the CDR3 DNA reads TGCGCCAGCAGCTCCGGACAGTACTCCCCCCCCGAGACCCAGTACTTC. Protein: CASSSGQYSPPETQYF.

The genes are TRBV29-1 and TRBJ1-1; the match to TRBD1 covers 7 bases. V lost 5 bases to trimming and J lost 2 bases; unmatched junction nucleotides: 8. CDR1 is SQVTM, CDR2 ANQGSEA, per germline. The CDR3 spans 14 residues. CDR3 bases: TGCAGCGTTCGGACCCAGGGGGTCAACACTGAAGCTTTCTTT. Its translation is CSVRTQGVNTEAFF.

The V gene is TRBV7-2, the J gene TRBJ2-7, with D uncertain. V was shortened by 2 bases and J by 2 bases, with 7 bases between the two germline ends. Germline lookup yields CDR1 SGHTA and CDR2 FQGNSA. The CDR3 runs to 13 residues. This CDR3 reads CASSLHLPYEQYF. The CDR3 DNA reads TGTGCCAGCAGCTTACACTTACCCTACGAGCAGTACTTC.

The chain employs TRBV29-1 and TRBJ1-4; tentatively, D is TRBD1 (6 bases). Germline CDR1 SQVTM, CDR2 ANQGSEA. Trimming left V 4 bases short and J 7 bases short, with 13 bases between. The CDR3 totals 13 residues. CDR3 DNA: TGCAGCGTTGTGGTGGACAGAAGTGAAAAACTGTTTTTT. It specifies CSVVVDRSEKLFF.

This chain links TRBV6-2 or TRBV6-3 with TRBJ2-7; D ambiguous. Germline-derived CDR1 and CDR2 are MNHEY and SVGEGT. The ends were cut back, 0 bases at V and 5 bases at J, with 11 bases in the middle. The CDR3 runs 14 residues. The DNA for the CDR3 is TGTGCCAGCAGTTACTCGTCCTACGCCCACGAGCAGTACTTC. Its protein product is CASSYSSYAHEQYF.

This clone was detected ten times or more. The chain combines TRBV24-1 with TRBJ2-5; D may be TRBD2 (5 bases). In germline, CDR1 is KGHDR, CDR2 SFDVKD. V was clipped by 2 bases and J by 3 bases, with 6 bases between them. There are 13 residues in the CDR3. The CDR3 nucleotides read TGTGCCACCAGTGATTACGGGGAAGAGACCCAGTACTTC. It yields the protein CATSDYGEETQYF.

This clone was seen more than once but under ten times. The chain is built from TRBV19 and TRBJ1-1; D is ambiguous. CDR3 length equals 12 residues. CDR1 LNHDA and CDR2 SQIVND come from the germline V gene (reference sequence). V was cut by 8 bases and J by 1 base, with 8 bases left in between. The CDR3 DNA reads as TGTGCCAGTTCCGGCGGGAACACTGAAGCTTTCTTT. Protein product: CASSGGNTEAFF.

This chain uses TRBV6-1 with TRBJ2-7; TRBD1 agrees at 8 bases. This CDR3 has 17 residues. Trimming cost V 4 bases and J 2 bases; bases outside gene matches: 13. Germline CDR1 and CDR2: MNHNS and SASEGT. CDR3 DNA: TGTGCCAGCAGTGTTGGGAGGCCTACAGGGGGGACCTACGAGCAGTACTTC. This translates into CASSVGRPTGGTYEQYF.

This chain's CDR3 is CASSLGAIRDTQYF. As DNA, the CDR3 is TGCGCCAGCAGCTTGGGGGCGATAAGAGATACGCAGTATTTT. The V call is TRBV5-1, the J call TRBJ2-3; unclear D gene. V lost 0 bases and J lost 5, with 10 bases in between. CDR1 is SGHRS, CDR2 YFSETQ, per germline. The CDR3 consists of 14 residues.